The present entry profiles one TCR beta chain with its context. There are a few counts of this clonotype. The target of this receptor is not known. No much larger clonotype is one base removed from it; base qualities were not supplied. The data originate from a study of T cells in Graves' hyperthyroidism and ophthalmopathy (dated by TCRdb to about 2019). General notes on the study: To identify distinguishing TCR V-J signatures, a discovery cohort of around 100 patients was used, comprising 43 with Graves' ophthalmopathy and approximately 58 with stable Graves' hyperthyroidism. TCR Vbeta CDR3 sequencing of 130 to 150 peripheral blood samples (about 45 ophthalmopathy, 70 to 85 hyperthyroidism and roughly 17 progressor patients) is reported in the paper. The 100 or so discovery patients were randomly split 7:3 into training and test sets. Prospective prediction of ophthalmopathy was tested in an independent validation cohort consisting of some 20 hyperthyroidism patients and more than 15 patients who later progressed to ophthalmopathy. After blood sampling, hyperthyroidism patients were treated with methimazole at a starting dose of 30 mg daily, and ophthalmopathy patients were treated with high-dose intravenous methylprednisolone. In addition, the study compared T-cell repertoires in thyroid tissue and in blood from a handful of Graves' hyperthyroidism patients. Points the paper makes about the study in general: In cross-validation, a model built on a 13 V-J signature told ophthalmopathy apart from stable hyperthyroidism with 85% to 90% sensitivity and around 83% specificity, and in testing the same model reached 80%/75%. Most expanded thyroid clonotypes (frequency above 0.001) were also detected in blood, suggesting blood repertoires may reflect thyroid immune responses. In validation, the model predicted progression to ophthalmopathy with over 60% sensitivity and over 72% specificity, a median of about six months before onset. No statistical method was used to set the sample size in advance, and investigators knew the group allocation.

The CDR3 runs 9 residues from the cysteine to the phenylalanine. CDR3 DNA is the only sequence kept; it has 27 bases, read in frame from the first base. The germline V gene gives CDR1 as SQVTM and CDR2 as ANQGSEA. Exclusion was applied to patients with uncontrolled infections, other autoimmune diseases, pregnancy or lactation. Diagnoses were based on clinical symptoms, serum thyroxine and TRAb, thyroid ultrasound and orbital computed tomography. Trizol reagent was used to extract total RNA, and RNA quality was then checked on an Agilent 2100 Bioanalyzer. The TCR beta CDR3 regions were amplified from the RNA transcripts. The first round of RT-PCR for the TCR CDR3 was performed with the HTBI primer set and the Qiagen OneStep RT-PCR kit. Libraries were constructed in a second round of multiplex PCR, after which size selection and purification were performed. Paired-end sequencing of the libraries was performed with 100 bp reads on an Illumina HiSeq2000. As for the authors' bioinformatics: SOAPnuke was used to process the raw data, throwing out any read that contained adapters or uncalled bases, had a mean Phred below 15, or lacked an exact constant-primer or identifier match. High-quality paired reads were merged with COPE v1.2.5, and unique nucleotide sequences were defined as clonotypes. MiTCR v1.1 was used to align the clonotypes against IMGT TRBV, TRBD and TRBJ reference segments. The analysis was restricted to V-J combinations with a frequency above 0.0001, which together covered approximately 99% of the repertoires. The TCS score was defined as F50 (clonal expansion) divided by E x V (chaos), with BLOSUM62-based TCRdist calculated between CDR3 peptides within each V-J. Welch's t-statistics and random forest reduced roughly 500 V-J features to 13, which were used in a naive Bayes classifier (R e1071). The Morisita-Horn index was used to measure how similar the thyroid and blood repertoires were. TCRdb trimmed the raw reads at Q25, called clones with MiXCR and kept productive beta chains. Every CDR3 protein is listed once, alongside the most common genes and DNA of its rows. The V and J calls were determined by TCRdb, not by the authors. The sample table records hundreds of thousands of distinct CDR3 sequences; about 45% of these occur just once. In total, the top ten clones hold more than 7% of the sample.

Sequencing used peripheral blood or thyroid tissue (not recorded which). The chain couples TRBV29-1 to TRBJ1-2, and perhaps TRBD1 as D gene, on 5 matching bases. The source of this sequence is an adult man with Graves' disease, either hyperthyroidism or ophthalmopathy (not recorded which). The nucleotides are TGCACCATTGACGGGGGATACACCTTC. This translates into CTIDGGYTF.